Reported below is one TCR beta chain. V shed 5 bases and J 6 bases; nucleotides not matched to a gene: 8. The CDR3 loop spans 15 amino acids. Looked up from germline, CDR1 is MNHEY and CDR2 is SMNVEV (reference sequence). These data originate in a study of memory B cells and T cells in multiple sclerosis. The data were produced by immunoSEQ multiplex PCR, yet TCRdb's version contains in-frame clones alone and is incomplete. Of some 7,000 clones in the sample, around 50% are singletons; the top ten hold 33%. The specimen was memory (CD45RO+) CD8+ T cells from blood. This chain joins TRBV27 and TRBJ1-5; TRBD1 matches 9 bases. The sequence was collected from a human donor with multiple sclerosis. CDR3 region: CASSQLGQGGQPQHF. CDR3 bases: TGTGCCAGCAGTCAGCTGGGACAGGGCGGTCAGCCCCAGCATTTT.